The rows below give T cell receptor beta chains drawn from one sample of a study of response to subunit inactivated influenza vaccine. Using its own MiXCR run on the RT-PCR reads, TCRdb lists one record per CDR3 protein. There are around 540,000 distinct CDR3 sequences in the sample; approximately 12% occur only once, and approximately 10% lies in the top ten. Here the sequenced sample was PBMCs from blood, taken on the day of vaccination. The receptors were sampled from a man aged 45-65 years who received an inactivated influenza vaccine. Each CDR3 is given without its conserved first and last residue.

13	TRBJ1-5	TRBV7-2	ASSLVSGRNQPQH
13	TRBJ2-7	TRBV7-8	ASSFFPRADYEQY
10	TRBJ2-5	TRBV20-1	SAVGSQETQY
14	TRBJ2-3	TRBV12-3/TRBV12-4	ASSLLASGGTDTQY
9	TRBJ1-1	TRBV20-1	SASQGAEAF
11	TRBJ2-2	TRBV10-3	AIRGTATGELF
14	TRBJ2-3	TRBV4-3	ASSQSSGGVTDTQY
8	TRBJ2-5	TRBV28	AVRQETQY
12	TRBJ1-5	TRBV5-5	ASSKGEAEQPQH
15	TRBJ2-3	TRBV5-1	ASSAPGLAGGRDTQY
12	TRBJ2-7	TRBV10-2	ASSDSEEAYEQY
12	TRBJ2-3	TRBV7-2	ASSRQTGTDTQY
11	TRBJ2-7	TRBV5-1	ASSNPATYEQY
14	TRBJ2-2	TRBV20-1	CFSGLAGGTTGELF
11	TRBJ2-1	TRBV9	ASSAEVGNEQF
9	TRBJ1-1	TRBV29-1	SVASAGEAF
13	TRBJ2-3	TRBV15	ATSEYLGRADTQY
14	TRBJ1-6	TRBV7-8	ASSLGGRAWPAPLH
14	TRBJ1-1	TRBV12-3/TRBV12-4	ASSLSVQTLGTEAF
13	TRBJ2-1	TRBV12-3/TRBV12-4	ASRLAGGPTNEQF
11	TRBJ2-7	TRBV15	ATSRVGVSEQY
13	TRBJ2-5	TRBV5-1	ASSLVQGLRETQY
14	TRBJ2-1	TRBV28	ASTGGGALFRGEQF
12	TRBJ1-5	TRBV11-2	ASSSTDGNQPQH
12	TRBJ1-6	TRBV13	ASSRGTDNSPLH
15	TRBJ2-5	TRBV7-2	ASSLVVLSLGQETQY
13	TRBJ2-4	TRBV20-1	SARDKDLAKNIQY
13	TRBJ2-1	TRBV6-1	ASGRGLAAPNEQF
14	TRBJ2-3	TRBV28	ASSLWGTELTDTQY
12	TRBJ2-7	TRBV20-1	SARDFDRYYEQY
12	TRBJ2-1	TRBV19	ASGLGDRRAEQF
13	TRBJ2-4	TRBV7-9	ASSLSGLAKNIQY
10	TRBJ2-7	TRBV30	AWGQEAYEQY
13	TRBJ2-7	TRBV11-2	ASSLVGGTRYEQY
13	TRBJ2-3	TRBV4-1	ASRHRTGSADTQY
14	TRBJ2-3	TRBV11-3	ASSLGSGVGTDTQY
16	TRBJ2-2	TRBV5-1	ASSLVVRPSAGTGELF
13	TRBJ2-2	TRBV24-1	ASQGTTANTGELF
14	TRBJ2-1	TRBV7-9	ASSSTGGPGWNEQF
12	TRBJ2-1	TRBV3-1	ASSQESRGNEQF
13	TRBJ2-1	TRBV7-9	ASSRDLLGRREQF
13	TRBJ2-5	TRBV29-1	SVDATASVFETQY
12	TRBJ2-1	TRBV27	ASSLSVSLNEQF
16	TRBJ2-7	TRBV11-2	ASSKLTGTGGYPYEQY
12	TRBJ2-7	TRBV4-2	ASSQTGAAYEQY